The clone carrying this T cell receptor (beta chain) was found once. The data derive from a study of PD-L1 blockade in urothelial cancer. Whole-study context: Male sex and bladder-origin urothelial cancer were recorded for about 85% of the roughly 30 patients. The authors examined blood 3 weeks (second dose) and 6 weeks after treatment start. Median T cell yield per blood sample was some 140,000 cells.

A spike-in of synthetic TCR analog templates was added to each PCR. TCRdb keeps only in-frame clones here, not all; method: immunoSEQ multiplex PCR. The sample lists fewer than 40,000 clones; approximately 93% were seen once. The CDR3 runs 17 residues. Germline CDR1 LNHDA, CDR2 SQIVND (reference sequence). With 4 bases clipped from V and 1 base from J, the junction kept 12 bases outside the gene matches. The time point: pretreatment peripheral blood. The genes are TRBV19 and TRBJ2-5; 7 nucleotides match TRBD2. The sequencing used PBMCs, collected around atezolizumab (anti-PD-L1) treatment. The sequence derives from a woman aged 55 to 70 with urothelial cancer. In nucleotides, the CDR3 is TGTGCCAGTAGTACTTCGGGACTACTAACCGTCCAAGAGACCCAGTACTTC. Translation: CASSTSGLLTVQETQYF.